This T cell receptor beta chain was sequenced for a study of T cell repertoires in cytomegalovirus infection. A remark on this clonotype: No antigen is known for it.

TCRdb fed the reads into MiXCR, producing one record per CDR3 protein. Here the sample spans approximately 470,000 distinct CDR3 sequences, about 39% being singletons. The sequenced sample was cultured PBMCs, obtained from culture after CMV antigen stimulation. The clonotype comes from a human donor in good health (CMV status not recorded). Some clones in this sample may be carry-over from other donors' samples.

The CDR3 coding sequence is TGTGCCAGCAGTGAACCGTCGGGACAGGGCACAGATACGCAGTATTTT. Its translation is CASSEPSGQGTDTQYF. V gene TRBV6-1 combines with J gene TRBJ2-3; the match to TRBD1 covers 8 bases. The CDR3 totals 16 residues. V shed 2 bases, J shed 1 base, and the junction held 5 bases outside the gene matches. Germline CDR1 is MNHNS and CDR2 is SASEGT.